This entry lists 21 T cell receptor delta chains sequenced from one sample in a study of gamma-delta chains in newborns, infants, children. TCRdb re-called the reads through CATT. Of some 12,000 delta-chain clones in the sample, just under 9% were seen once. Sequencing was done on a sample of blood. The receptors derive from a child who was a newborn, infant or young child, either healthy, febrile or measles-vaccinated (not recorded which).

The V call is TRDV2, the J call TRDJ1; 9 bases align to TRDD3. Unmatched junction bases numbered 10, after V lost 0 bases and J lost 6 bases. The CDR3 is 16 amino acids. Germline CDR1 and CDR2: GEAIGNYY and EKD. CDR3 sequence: CACDTTWGDTGHKLIF. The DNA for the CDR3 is TGTGCCTGTGACACCACCTGGGGGGATACTGGCCATAAACTCATCTTT.

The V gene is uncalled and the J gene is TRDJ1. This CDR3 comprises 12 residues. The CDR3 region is CARRSGTDKLIF. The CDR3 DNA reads TGTGCCCGCCGATCGGGCACCGATAAACTCATCTTT.

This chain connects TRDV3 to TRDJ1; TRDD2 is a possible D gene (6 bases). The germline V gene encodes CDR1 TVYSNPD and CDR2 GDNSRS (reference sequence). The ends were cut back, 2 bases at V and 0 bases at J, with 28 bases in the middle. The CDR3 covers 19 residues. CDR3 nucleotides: TGTGCCTTTTTGGGGCCTTCCGCCCGAGTACTGTTGTACACCGATAAACTCATCTTT. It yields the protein CAFLGPSARVLLYTDKLIF.

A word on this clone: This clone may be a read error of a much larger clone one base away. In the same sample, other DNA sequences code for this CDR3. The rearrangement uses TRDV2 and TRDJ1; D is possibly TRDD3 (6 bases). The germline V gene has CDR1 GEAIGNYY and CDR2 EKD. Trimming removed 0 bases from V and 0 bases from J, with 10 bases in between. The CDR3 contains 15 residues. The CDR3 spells CACDTVGVYTDKLIF. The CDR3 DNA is TGTGCCTGTGACACCGTGGGGGTGTACACCGATAAACTCATCTTT.

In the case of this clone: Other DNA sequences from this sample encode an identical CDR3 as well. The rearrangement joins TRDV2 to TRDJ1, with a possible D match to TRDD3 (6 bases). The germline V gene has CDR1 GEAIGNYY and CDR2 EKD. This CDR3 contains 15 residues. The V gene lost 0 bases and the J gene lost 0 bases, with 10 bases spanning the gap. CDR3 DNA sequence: TGTGCCTGTGACACCGTGGGGGCGTACACCGATAAACTCATCTTT. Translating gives CACDTVGAYTDKLIF.

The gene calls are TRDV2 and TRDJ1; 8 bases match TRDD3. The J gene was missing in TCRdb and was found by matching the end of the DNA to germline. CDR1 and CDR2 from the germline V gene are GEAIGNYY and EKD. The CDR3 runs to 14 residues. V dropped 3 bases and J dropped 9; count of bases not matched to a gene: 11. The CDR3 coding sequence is TGTGCCTGTGACCCGCTGGGGGACCAGAGGGAACTCATCTTT. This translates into CACDPLGDQRELIF.

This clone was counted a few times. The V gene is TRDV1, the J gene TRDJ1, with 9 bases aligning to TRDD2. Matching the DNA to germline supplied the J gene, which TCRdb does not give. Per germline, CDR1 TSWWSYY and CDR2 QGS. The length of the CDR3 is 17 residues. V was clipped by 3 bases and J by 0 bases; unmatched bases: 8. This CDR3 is CALGDGLPTSYTDKLIF. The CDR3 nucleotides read TGTGCTCTTGGGGACGGCCTTCCTACGTCCTACACCGATAAACTCATCTTT.

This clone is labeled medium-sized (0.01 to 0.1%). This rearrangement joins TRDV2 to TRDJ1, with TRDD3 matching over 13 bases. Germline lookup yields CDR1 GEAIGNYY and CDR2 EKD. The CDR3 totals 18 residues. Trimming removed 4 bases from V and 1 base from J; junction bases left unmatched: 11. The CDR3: CACDSLLGDTRFTDKLIF. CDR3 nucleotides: TGTGCCTGTGATTCCCTACTGGGGGATACGCGCTTCACCGATAAACTCATCTTT.

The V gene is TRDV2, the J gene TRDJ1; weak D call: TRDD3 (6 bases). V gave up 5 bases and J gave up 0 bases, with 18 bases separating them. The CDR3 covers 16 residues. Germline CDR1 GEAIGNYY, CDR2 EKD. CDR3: CACVSLGSGNTDKLIF. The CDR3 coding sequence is TGTGCCTGTGTGAGCCTGGGGTCGGGCAACACCGATAAACTCATCTTT.

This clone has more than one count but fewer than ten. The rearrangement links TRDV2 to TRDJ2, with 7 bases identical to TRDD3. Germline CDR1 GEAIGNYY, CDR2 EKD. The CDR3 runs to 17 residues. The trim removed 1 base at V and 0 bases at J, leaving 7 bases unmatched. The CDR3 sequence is CACDTVLGTPLTAQLFF. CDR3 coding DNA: TGTGCCTGTGACACAGTACTGGGGACCCCTTTGACAGCACAACTCTTCTTT.

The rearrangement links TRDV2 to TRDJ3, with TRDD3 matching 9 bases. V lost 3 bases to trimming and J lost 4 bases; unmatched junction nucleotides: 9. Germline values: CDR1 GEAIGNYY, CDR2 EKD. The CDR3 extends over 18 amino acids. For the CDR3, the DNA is TGTGCCTGTGACCTTGCTGGGGGATTATCTTGGGACACCCGACAGATGTTTTTC. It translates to CACDLAGGLSWDTRQMFF.

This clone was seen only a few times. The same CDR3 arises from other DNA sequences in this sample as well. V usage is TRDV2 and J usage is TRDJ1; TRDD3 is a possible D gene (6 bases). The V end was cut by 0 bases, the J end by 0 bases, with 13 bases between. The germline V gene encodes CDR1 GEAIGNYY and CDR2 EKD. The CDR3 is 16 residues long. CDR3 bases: TGTGCCTGTGACACCGTGGGGGTCCCGTACACCGATAAACTCATCTTT. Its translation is CACDTVGVPYTDKLIF.

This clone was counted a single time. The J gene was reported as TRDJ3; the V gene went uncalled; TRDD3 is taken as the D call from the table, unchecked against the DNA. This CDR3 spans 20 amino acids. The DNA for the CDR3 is TGTGCCTGTGACACCGTCGAACTGGGGGATACCGACTGGGACACCCGACAGATGTTTTTC. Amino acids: CACDTVELGDTDWDTRQMFF.

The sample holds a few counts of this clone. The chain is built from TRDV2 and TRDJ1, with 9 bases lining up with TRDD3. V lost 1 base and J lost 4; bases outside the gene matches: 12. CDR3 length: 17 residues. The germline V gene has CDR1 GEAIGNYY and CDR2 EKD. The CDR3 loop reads CACDTLDWGTHGDKLIF. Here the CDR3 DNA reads TGTGCCTGTGACACTCTAGACTGGGGGACGCACGGCGATAAACTCATCTTT.

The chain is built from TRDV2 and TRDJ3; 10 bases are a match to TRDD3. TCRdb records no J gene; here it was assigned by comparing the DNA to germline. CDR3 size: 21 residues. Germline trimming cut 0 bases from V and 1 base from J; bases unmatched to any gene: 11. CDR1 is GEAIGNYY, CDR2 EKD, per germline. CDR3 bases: TGTGCCTGTGACACCGTTTCGGGGGATACGATGCTATCCTGGGACACCCGACAGATGTTTTTC. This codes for CACDTVSGDTMLSWDTRQMFF.

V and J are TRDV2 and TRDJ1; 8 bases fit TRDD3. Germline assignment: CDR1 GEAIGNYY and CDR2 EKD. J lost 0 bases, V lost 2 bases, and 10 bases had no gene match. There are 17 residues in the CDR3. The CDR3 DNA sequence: TGTGCCTGTGACATGATCGGTGGGGGGATAGACACCGATAAACTCATCTTT. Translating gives CACDMIGGGIDTDKLIF.

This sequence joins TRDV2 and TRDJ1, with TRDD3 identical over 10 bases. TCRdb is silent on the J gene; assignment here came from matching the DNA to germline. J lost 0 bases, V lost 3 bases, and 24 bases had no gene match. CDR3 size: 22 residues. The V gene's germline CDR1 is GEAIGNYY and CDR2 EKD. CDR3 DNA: TGTGCCTGTGACCCCGTTTCGTCCCGGGGTACAAAAACTGGGGGATACACCGATAAACTCATCTTT. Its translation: CACDPVSSRGTKTGGYTDKLIF.

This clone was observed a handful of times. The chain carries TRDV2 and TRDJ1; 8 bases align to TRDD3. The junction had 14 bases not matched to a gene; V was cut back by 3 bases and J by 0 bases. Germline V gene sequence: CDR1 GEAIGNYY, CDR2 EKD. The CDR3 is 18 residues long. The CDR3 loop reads CACDQLPEGDTDTDKLIF. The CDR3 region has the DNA TGTGCCTGTGACCAACTTCCTGAAGGGGATACCGACACCGATAAACTCATCTTT.

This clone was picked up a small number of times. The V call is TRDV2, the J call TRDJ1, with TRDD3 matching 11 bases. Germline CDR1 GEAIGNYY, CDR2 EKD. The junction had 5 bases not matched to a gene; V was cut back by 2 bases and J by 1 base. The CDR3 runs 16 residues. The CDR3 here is CACDRLGDTGTDKLIF. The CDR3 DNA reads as TGTGCCTGTGACAGGCTGGGGGATACTGGCACCGATAAACTCATCTTT.

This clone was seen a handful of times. CDR3 sequence reads: CACDTLGDYTDKLIF. For the CDR3, the DNA is TGTGCCTGTGACACGCTGGGGGACTATACCGATAAACTCATCTTT. This chain uses TRDV2 with TRDJ1, with 8 bases fitting TRDD3. The CDR3 loop spans 15 amino acids. Germline CDR1 reads GEAIGNYY; CDR2 reads EKD. V gave up 1 base and J gave up 2 bases; unmatched junction bases: 5.

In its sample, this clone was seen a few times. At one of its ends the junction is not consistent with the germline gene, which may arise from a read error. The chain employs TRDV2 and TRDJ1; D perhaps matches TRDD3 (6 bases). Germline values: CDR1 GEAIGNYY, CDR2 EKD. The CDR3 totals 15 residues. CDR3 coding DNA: TGTGCCTGTGGCACCCTCGGACTGGGTGAGGATAAACTCATCTTT. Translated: CACGTLGLGEDKLIF.